The TCR beta chain described here comes from a study of cytomegalovirus exposure and HLA in healthy donors. The CDR3 spans 14 residues. Trimming at V came to 2 bases and at J to 2 bases, leaving 4 bases not matched to a gene. Germline CDR1 SGHRS, CDR2 YFSETQ. With regard to this clone: What it binds is unknown.

The study drew the donors from its approximately 110-subject validation cohort, separate from the roughly 700-subject first cohort. Notes on the study in general: According to a later analysis, TCR clusters from the first cohort tended to co-occur in the 90 to 150 validation repertoires. In vitro testing confirmed a few CMV-associated chains as specific for CMV antigens. The study designated 160 or so TCR beta chains cytomegalovirus-associated.

Method: immunoSEQ multiplex PCR; TCRdb's copy keeps in-frame clones and lacks some. The sample yields 150,000 to 200,000 clones, 85% seen once. The chain is built from TRBV5-1 and TRBJ2-7; 7 bases agree with TRBD1. The TCR was taken from a man aged 25-40 years in good health and CMV-seropositive. Input material: PBMCs. CDR3 in amino acids: CASSFERGPYEQYF. Here the CDR3 DNA reads TGCGCCAGCAGCTTTGAAAGGGGGCCCTACGAGCAGTACTTC.